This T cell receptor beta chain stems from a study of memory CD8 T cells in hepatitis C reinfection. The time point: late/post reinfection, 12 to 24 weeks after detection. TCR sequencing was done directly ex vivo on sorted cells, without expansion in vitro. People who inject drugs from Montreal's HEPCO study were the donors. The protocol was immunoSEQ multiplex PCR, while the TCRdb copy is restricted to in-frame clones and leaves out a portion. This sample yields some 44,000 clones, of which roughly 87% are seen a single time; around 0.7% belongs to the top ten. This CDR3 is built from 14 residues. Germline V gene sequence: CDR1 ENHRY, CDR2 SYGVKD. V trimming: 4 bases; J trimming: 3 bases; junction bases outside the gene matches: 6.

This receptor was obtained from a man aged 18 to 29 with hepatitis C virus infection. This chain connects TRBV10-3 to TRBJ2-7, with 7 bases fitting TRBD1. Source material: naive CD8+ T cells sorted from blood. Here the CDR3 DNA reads TGTGCCATCAGTGGTACAGACAGGGACTACGAGCAGTACTTC. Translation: CAISGTDRDYEQYF.